The 25 T cell receptor beta chains listed next were all sequenced from one sample in a study of blood T cell repertoires in COVID-19. Libraries were prepared by immunoSEQ multiplex PCR; TCRdb keeps only in-frame clonotypes and omits some of them. The sample yields about 480,000 clones, approximately 89% seen once. The sample taken for sequencing was peripheral blood. The receptors were sampled from a man aged 18 to 30 with COVID-19, enrolled during active disease.

J is TRBJ1-2 and V is TRBV9, with D unresolved. The length of the CDR3 is 11 residues. The ends were cut back, 6 bases at V and 2 bases at J, with 5 bases in the middle. CDR1 SGDLS and CDR2 YYNGEE come from the germline V gene. CDR3 nucleotide sequence: TGTGCCAGCAACAGAAACTATGGCTACACCTTC. Protein product: CASNRNYGYTF.

V and J are TRBV5-4 and TRBJ1-3, with TRBD1 identical over 8 bases. This CDR3 is 15 amino acids long. From germline, CDR1 is SGHNT and CDR2 YYREEE (reference sequence). V gave up 1 base and J gave up 4 bases; unmatched junction bases: 4. CDR3 coding DNA: TGTGCCAGCAGCTTGAAGGGGACAGGAGGAAACACCATATATTTT. This sequence encodes CASSLKGTGGNTIYF.

This chain links TRBV20-1 with TRBJ2-3; 8 nucleotides agree with TRBD2. The CDR3 spans 15 residues. V shed 3 bases, J shed 0 bases, and the junction held 5 bases outside the gene matches. CDR1 DFQATT and CDR2 SNEGSKA come from the germline V gene (reference sequence). As DNA, the CDR3 is TGCAGTGCTAGTCTCCGGGAGGGGAGCACAGATACGCAGTATTTT. Translating it yields CSASLREGSTDTQYF.

CDR3 nucleotide sequence: TGTGCCAGCACCGGACTGGCGTCGCAGTACTTC. This gives the protein CASTGLASQYF. V gene TRBV2 combines with J gene TRBJ2-7; D might be TRBD2 (5 bases). Germline CDR1 SNHLY, CDR2 FYNNEI. Trimming left V 7 bases short and J 9 bases short, with 13 bases between. This CDR3 spans 11 amino acids.

Ten or more counts support this clone. The rearrangement joins TRBV7-8 to TRBJ2-5, with 8 bases that match TRBD2. V trimming: 1 base; J trimming: 5 bases; junction bases outside the gene matches: 9. The CDR3 spans 16 residues. The germline CDR1 and CDR2 sequences are SGHVS and FQNEAQ. The CDR3 loop is CASSLGIRGGPETQYF. The CDR3 region has the DNA TGTGCCAGCAGCTTAGGGATCCGGGGGGGCCCGGAGACCCAGTACTTC.

This chain joins TRBV2 and TRBJ1-5; perhaps TRBD1 as D (6 bases). Germline CDR1 SNHLY, CDR2 FYNNEI. The CDR3 loop spans 16 amino acids. V was clipped by 3 bases and J by 3 bases, with 15 bases between them. In nucleotides, the CDR3 is TGTGCCAGCAGTGATTTTGGGGGCTTACTCAATCAGCCCCAGCATTTT. Its protein product is CASSDFGGLLNQPQHF.

This chain links TRBV11-3 with TRBJ1-1, with D unclear. Per germline, CDR1 SGHNT and CDR2 YENEEA. This CDR3 region has 16 residues. Trimming left V 1 base short and J 0 bases short, with 12 bases between. CDR3 in amino acids: CASSLALDPMNTEAFF. The CDR3 coding sequence is TGTGCCAGCAGCTTAGCCCTAGACCCCATGAACACTGAAGCTTTCTTT.

Regarding this clone: At one boundary the junction diverges from the germline segment, which might be a read error. The chain has TRBV5-1 and TRBJ1-6; D may be TRBD1 (6 bases). The germline CDR1 and CDR2 sequences are SGHRS and YFSETQ. This CDR3 contains 15 residues. The CDR3, as DNA: TGCGCCAGCAGCTTGGGGACAGACTATGATTCACCCCTCCACTTT. It translates to CASSLGTDYDSPLHF.

The table lists this clone with a count of one. CDR3 sequence reads: CASSPQRGEVDTQYF. The CDR3 DNA reads TGTGCCAGTTCCCCTCAGCGGGGGGAAGTAGATACGCAGTATTTT. The rearrangement joins TRBV19 to TRBJ2-3, with TRBD2 matching over 9 bases. Trimming cost V 8 bases and J 5 bases; bases outside gene matches: 11. The CDR3 is made up of 15 amino acids. Germline values: CDR1 LNHDA, CDR2 SQIVND (reference sequence).

The gene calls are TRBV29-1 and TRBJ1-1; TRBD1 aligns across 7 bases. The CDR3 has 14 residues. The J segment lost 2 bases and the V segment lost 2 bases, leaving 5 bases of the junction unmatched. In germline, CDR1 is SQVTM, CDR2 ANQGSEA. The CDR3 loop reads CSVERQGLNTEAFF. The CDR3, as DNA: TGCAGCGTTGAACGACAGGGCCTCAACACTGAAGCTTTCTTT. The full variable domain, completed using reference TRBV29-1 and TRBJ1-1, is SAVISQKPSRDICQRGTSLTIQCQVDSQVTMMFWYRQQPGQSLTLIATANQGSEATYESGFVIDKFPISRPNLTFSTLTVSNMSPEDSSIYLCSVERQGLNTEAFFGQGTRLTVV.

This clone was found once. This chain links TRBV5-4 with TRBJ2-1; 15 positions match TRBD2. From germline, CDR1 is SGHNT and CDR2 YYREEE (reference sequence). The V segment lost 4 bases and the J segment 0 bases; nucleotides outside the gene matches: 5. The CDR3 is 18 amino acids. The CDR3: CASSPGLAGGISYNEQFF. The CDR3 bases are TGTGCCAGCAGCCCGGGACTAGCGGGGGGTATCTCCTACAATGAGCAGTTCTTC.

To note about this clone: At one end, the junction sequence differs from germline, possibly due to a read error. The same CDR3 also results from other DNA sequences found in this sample. The chain joins TRBV12-3 or TRBV12-4 to TRBJ2-2, with TRBD2 as a possible D gene (5 bases). The CDR3 is made up of 12 amino acids. CDR3 in amino acids: CAGTRNTGELFF. The CDR3 DNA is TGTGCCGGTACAAGGAACACCGGGGAGTTGTTTTTT.

The chain combines TRBV28 with TRBJ1-5; D might be TRBD1 (6 bases). V lost 4 bases and J lost 5, with 15 bases in between. Germline-derived CDR1 and CDR2 are MDHEN and SYDVKM. The CDR3 length is 15 residues. CDR3 sequence: CASSYLGGDDQPQHF. The CDR3 nucleotides read TGTGCCAGCAGTTATCTAGGGGGGGACGATCAGCCCCAGCATTTT.

This chain connects TRBV12-3 or TRBV12-4 to TRBJ1-1; TRBD1 matches at 8 bases. V trimming: 9 bases; J trimming: 0 bases; junction bases outside the gene matches: 3. This CDR3 contains 13 residues. This CDR3 is CASRQGMNTEAFF. CDR3 in DNA: TGTGCCAGTAGACAGGGGATGAACACTGAAGCTTTCTTT.

The chain recombines TRBV3-1 (or the pseudogene TRBV3-2) with TRBJ2-3, with 8 bases identical to TRBD2. The CDR3 is 21 residues long. Per the germline V gene, CDR1 is LGHDT and CDR2 is YNNKEL (reference sequence). V trimming: 5 bases; J trimming: 4 bases; junction bases outside the gene matches: 26. The CDR3 protein is CASSSYSRGGSRGGAADTQYF. The CDR3 bases are TGTGCCAGCAGCTCCTACTCCAGGGGCGGTAGTCGGGGGGGGGCGGCAGATACGCAGTATTTT.

CDR3 nucleotide sequence: TGCGCCAGCAGTTACCCGGGACAGATCTATGGCTACACCTTC. Translating gives CASSYPGQIYGYTF. V is TRBV5-1 and J is TRBJ1-2; 7 bases match TRBD1. This CDR3 spans 14 amino acids. Germline V lookup: CDR1 SGHRS, CDR2 YFSETQ. Unmatched junction bases numbered 8, after V lost 5 bases and J lost 4 bases.

CDR3 bases: TGTGCCAGCAGTGACTCGATCGGGTATGGCTACACCTTC. Residues: CASSDSIGYGYTF. The chain employs TRBV6-4 and TRBJ1-2; no definite D call. V was shortened by 0 bases and J by 5 bases, with 7 bases between the two germline ends. Germline CDR1 is MRHNA and CDR2 is SNTAGT. This CDR3 is 13 amino acids long.

V gene TRBV6-5 combines with J gene TRBJ2-3; D may be TRBD1 (6 bases). The CDR3 is made up of 13 amino acids. Per the germline V gene, CDR1 is MNHEY and CDR2 is SVGAGI. Trimming left V 6 bases short and J 8 bases short, with 15 bases between. The CDR3 region has the DNA TGTGCCAGCAGGCAAACAGGGCCGGGTACGCAGTATTTT. Translation: CASRQTGPGTQYF.

This chain joins TRBV29-1 and TRBJ2-3; TRBD1 agrees at 8 bases. CDR3 length: 17 residues. V trimming: 2 bases; J trimming: 1 base; junction bases outside the gene matches: 11. CDR1 is SQVTM, CDR2 ANQGSEA, per germline. CDR3 DNA: TGCAGCGTTGAATCGGGCAGGGGGCGCCTGGGCACAGATACGCAGTATTTT. It encodes CSVESGRGRLGTDTQYF.

This chain joins TRBV6-4 and TRBJ2-7; TRBD1 is a possible D gene (6 bases). V gave up 7 bases and J gave up 7 bases, with 17 bases separating them. The CDR3 runs 13 residues. Germline V CDR1 and CDR2: MRHNA, SNTAGT. The CDR3 here is CASIPTGSLEQYF. The CDR3 nucleotides read TGTGCCAGCATTCCGACAGGTTCTCTTGAGCAGTACTTC.

The chain links TRBV5-6 to TRBJ1-1; 8 positions agree with TRBD1. V lost 4 bases and J lost 1; bases outside the gene matches: 9. CDR3 length: 16 amino acids. Looked up from germline, CDR1 is SGHDT and CDR2 is YYEEEE. This CDR3 reads CASSQNPGTGNTEAFF. As DNA, the CDR3 is TGTGCCAGCAGCCAAAACCCCGGGACAGGGAACACTGAAGCTTTCTTT.

This clone appeared a few times. J is TRBJ2-3 and V is TRBV10-2, with D perhaps matching TRBD2 (6 bases). V lost 6 bases and J 0 bases, leaving 16 bases between the germline ends. Looked up from germline, CDR1 is WSHSY and CDR2 is SAAADI. CDR3 length: 16 amino acids. The CDR3 here is CASSPLEGTSTDTQYF. The CDR3 coding sequence is TGCGCCAGCAGCCCACTTGAGGGGACTAGCACAGATACGCAGTATTTT.

The rearrangement uses TRBV7-9 and TRBJ2-2; 7 bases fit TRBD1. J was trimmed by 4 bases and V by 2 bases; bases with no gene match: 4. Looked up from germline, CDR1 is SEHNR and CDR2 is FQNEAQ (reference sequence). The CDR3 contains 15 residues. The CDR3 spells CASSLTGAGTGELFF. In DNA, the CDR3 is TGTGCCAGCAGCTTAACAGGGGCGGGCACCGGGGAGCTGTTTTTT.

This clone is a singleton in its sample. The CDR3 reads CASSKNKDRGLGELFF. CDR3 DNA sequence: TGTGCCAGCAGCAAGAATAAGGACAGGGGGCTCGGGGAGCTGTTTTTT. The gene calls are TRBV7-3 and TRBJ2-2, with 11 bases that match TRBD1. This CDR3 has 16 amino acids. Germline V gene sequence: CDR1 SGHTA, CDR2 FQGTGA. Losses at the gene ends were 5 bases for V and 7 bases for J; bases not matched to a gene: 9.

In DNA, the CDR3 is TGTGCCAGCAGCCCCCCAGGGGGCGCGTCGGAAAAACTGTTTTTT. This sequence encodes CASSPPGGASEKLFF. The chain is built from TRBV6-5 and TRBJ1-4, with 8 bases matching TRBD1. CDR3 size: 15 residues. In germline, CDR1 is MNHEY, CDR2 SVGAGI. Germline trimming cut 6 bases from V and 8 bases from J; bases unmatched to any gene: 11.